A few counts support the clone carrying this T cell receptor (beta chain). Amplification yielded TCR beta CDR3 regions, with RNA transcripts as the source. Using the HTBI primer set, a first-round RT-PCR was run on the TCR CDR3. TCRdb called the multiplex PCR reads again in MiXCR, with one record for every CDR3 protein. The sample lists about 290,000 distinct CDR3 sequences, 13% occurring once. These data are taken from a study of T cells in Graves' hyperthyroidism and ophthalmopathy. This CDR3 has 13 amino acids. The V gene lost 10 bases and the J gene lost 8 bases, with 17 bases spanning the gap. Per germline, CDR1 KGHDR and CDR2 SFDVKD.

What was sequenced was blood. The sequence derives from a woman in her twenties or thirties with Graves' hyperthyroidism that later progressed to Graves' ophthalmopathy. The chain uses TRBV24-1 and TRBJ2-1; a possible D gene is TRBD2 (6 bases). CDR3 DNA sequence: TGTGCCACTGCCCTCGGGGGATCCGATGAGCAGTTCTTC. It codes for CATALGGSDEQFF.